These T cell receptor beta chains were read from a single sample in a study of blood T cell repertoires in COVID-19. Profiling relied on immunoSEQ multiplex PCR, and the TCRdb table lists in-frame clones only, not all of them. This table has 55,000 to 85,000 clones, approximately 86% appearing once. Sequencing input: peripheral blood. The receptor source for this set is a human donor in a cohort sampled during active COVID-19. Each CDR3 is given without its conserved first and last residue.

v_gene: TRBV2
j_gene: TRBJ1-4
CDR3aa: ASSGRVPGEKLF

v_gene: TRBV2
j_gene: TRBJ2-3
CDR3aa: ASKAVTDTQY

v_gene: TRBV6-5
j_gene: TRBJ1-3
CDR3aa: ASSPTGTGGNTIY

v_gene: TRBV3-1/TRBV3-2
j_gene: TRBJ2-3
CDR3aa: ASSQGTGTDTQY

v_gene: TRBV7-2
j_gene: TRBJ1-5
CDR3aa: ASSLEGNSNQPQH

v_gene: TRBV18
j_gene: TRBJ1-1
CDR3aa: ASSPSGQGKDTEAF

v_gene: TRBV7-9
j_gene: TRBJ1-1
CDR3aa: ASSSLQTVIGEAF

v_gene: TRBV7-9
j_gene: TRBJ1-1
CDR3aa: ASSLGRENTEAF

v_gene: TRBV7-3
j_gene: TRBJ2-3
CDR3aa: ASSLSGARRSTDTQY

v_gene: TRBV14
j_gene: TRBJ1-1
CDR3aa: ASSQGGGLSAEAF

v_gene: TRBV7-9
j_gene: TRBJ2-3
CDR3aa: ASSPGTGEEDTQY